The subject of this entry is one T cell receptor (beta chain). The data stem from a study of Graves' ophthalmopathy and Graves' hyperthyroidism. The authors amplified TCR beta CDR3 regions, and they did so from RNA transcripts for repertoire sequencing. The first-round RT-PCR employed HTBI primers together with the Qiagen OneStep RT-PCR kit. A multiplex PCR was then performed as the second round. TCRdb itself ran the multiplex PCR reads through MiXCR, one entry per CDR3 protein. The table includes around 400,000 distinct CDR3 sequences, about 18% detected once. The CDR3 loop spans 15 amino acids. Losses at the gene ends were 6 bases for V and 2 bases for J; bases not matched to a gene: 9.

The origin of this receptor is a woman aged 18-29 years with Graves' ophthalmopathy. The V call is TRBV12-3 or TRBV12-4, the J call TRBJ1-2, with 7 bases fitting TRBD1. Sequencing was performed on peripheral blood. CDR3 region: CASSNRGTENYGYTF. The CDR3 DNA follows: TGTGCCAGCAGCAACCGGGGGACAGAGAACTATGGCTACACCTTC.